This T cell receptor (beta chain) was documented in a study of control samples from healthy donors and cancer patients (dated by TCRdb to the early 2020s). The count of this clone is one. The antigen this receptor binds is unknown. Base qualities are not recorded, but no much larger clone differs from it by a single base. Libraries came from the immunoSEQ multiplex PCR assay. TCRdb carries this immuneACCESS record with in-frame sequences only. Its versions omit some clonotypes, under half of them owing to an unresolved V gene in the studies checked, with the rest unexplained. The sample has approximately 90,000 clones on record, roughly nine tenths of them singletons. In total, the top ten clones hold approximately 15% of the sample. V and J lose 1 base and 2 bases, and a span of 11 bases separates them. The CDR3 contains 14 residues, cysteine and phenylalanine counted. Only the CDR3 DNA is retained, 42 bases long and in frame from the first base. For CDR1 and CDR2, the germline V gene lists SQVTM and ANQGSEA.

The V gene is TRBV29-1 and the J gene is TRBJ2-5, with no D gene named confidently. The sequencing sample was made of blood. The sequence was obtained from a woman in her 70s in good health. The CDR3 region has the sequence CSVEVYRGQETQYF. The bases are TGCAGCGTTGAAGTCTACAGAGGACAAGAGACCCAGTACTTC. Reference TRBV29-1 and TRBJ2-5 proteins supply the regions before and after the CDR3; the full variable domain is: SAVISQKPSRDICQRGTSLTIQCQVDSQVTMMFWYRQQPGQSLTLIATANQGSEATYESGFVIDKFPISRPNLTFSTLTVSNMSPEDSSIYLCSVEVYRGQETQYFGPGTRLLVL.